The sequence of this T cell receptor (beta chain) was determined in a study of blood T cells in healthy people across ages. Primers used in a second PCR of roughly 7 to 11 cycles were a sample-barcoded 5' primer and a J-beta primer mix. Every sample gave at least 3 million paired-end reads containing CDR3. TCRdb reprocessed the 5' RACE reads via MiXCR and lists one record per CDR3 protein. In the table there are under 1,000,000 distinct CDR3 sequences, around 36% of which are singletons. Points from the study as a whole: PBMCs left unsorted prevented a conclusive naive versus antigen-experienced comparison.

Between the trimmed V and J ends, which lost 5 bases and 4 bases, there was a span of 14 bases. Germline V gene lookup returns CDR1 PRHDT and CDR2 FYEKMQ (reference sequence). The CDR3 is made up of 14 amino acids. Remarks on this clonotype: Its antigen is still unknown.

This clonotype originated in a man in his late teens or twenties in good health. The rearrangement joins TRBV13 to TRBJ1-1; TRBD1 might be the D (6 bases). The sequenced sample consisted of blood. CDR3 residues: CASSQDRWGTEAFF. DNA of the CDR3: TGTGCCAGCAGCCAAGACAGGTGGGGCACTGAAGCTTTCTTT.